These T cell receptor beta chains were read from a single sample in a study of CD8+ T cells in alopecia areata. Using immunoSEQ multiplex PCR, the repertoire was profiled, and TCRdb retains in-frame clones only, with some absent. This table has more than 95,000 clones, roughly 53% appearing once. The sample taken for sequencing was CD4+ T cells sorted from blood. The source of these receptors is a human donor in good health. The CDR3 runs from the conserved cysteine through the conserved F or W. D genes are given only for firm matches. Clone size appears in some rows only: once, few, many, or a class for an expanded clone.

CDR3aa,CDR3nt,d_gene,v_gene,abundance,j_gene
CASSHHQRPGAEAFF,TGCGCCAGCAGCCACCATCAAAGACCAGGCGCTGAAGCTTTCTTT,-,TRBV4-1,-,TRBJ1-1
CASSQETGQGYGYTF,TGCGCCAGCAGCCAAGAAACGGGCCAGGGGTATGGCTACACCTTC,-,TRBV4-1,few,TRBJ1-2
CASSVQPGLLYF,TGTGCCAGCAGTGTTCAGCCGGGCCTGCTCTACTTC,-,TRBV2,few,TRBJ2-5
CASSYEAGNYGYTF,TGTGCCAGCAGTTACGAGGCGGGCAACTATGGCTACACCTTC,-,TRBV6-6,-,TRBJ1-2
CASSFSRNTEAFF,TGTGCCAGCAGCTTTTCGAGGAACACTGAAGCTTTCTTT,-,TRBV7-6,-,TRBJ1-1
CASSLIQGSWNTEAFF,TGCGCCAGCAGCTTAATACAGGGTAGCTGGAACACTGAAGCTTTCTTT,-,TRBV5-1,-,TRBJ1-1
CASRRESGYTF,TGTGCCAGCAGAAGGGAATCTGGCTACACCTTC,-,TRBV28,-,TRBJ1-2
CASSEYPQGNEQYF,TGTGCCAGCAGTGAATATCCACAGGGAAACGAGCAGTACTTC,-,TRBV2,-,TRBJ2-7
CSVYVGSNQPQHF,TGCAGCGTTTATGTGGGAAGCAATCAGCCCCAGCATTTT,-,TRBV29-1,-,TRBJ1-5
CAWMGQGAGETQYF,TGTGCCTGGATGGGACAGGGGGCGGGGGAGACCCAGTACTTC,TRBD1,TRBV30,few,TRBJ2-5
CASSFRGTDTEAFF,TGTGCCAGCAGCTTCAGGGGGACGGACACTGAAGCTTTCTTT,TRBD1,TRBV7-9,-,TRBJ1-1
CASSPSGGWGTDTQYF,TGTGCCAGCAGCCCTAGCGGGGGGTGGGGCACAGATACGCAGTATTTT,TRBD2,TRBV13,once,TRBJ2-3
CATSRDLVRGGADTQYF,TGTGCCACCAGCAGAGATCTCGTCCGGGGGGGTGCAGATACGCAGTATTTT,TRBD2,TRBV15,-,TRBJ2-3
CASSSPTDTQYF,TGTGCCAGCAGTTCCCCTACAGATACGCAGTATTTT,-,TRBV6-5,-,TRBJ2-3
CASSLLGPSLNTEAFF,TGTGCCAGCAGCTTATTGGGGCCATCCTTGAACACTGAAGCTTTCTTT,-,TRBV7-2,-,TRBJ1-1
CAITGANYGYTF,TGTGCCATCACAGGCGCTAACTATGGCTACACCTTC,-,TRBV6-6,-,TRBJ1-2
CASSLTQLDGYTF,TGCGCCAGCAGCTTAACCCAGCTCGATGGCTACACCTTC,-,TRBV5-1,-,TRBJ1-2
CSSRGTGGGMNTEAFF,TGCAGCTCGAGAGGGACAGGGGGCGGCATGAACACTGAAGCTTTCTTT,TRBD1,TRBV29-1,few,TRBJ1-1
CASSPQGGNYGYTF,TGTGCCAGCAGTCCCCAGGGTGGAAACTATGGCTACACCTTC,-,TRBV7-9,once,TRBJ1-2
CASSPRGIQEKLFF,TGTGCCAGCAGTCCTCGGGGCATTCAGGAAAAACTGTTTTTT,-,TRBV28,few,TRBJ1-4
CASSQAPLAGGGDTQYF,TGTGCCAGCAGCCAAGCTCCACTAGCGGGGGGAGGAGATACGCAGTATTTT,TRBD2,TRBV4-2,-,TRBJ2-3
CASSLTPNTGELFF,TGTGCTAGCAGCCTAACACCGAACACCGGGGAGCTGTTTTTT,-,TRBV7-7,-,TRBJ2-2
CASRRTSSDRVSPLHF,TGTGCCAGCAGACGGACCTCATCGGACAGGGTTTCACCCCTCCACTTT,TRBD1,TRBV7-2,-,TRBJ1-6
CASSLRRNTEAFF,TGTGCCAGCAGCTTACGCAGGAACACTGAAGCTTTCTTT,-,TRBV7-2,-,TRBJ1-1
CASSLTGRGGWTYTGELFF,TGTGCCAGCAGTTTGACTGGAAGGGGGGGATGGACCTACACCGGGGAGCTGTTTTTT,-,TRBV11-2,-,TRBJ2-2
CASSSAGGQYNEQFF,TGTGCCAGTAGTTCAGCGGGGGGGCAATACAATGAGCAGTTCTTC,TRBD2,TRBV19,-,TRBJ2-1
CASRPGPISNQPQHF,TGTGCCAGCAGACCTGGACCGATTAGCAATCAGCCCCAGCATTTT,-,TRBV2,-,TRBJ1-5
CASSLGQATEAFF,TGTGCCAGCAGCTTAGGGCAGGCCACTGAAGCTTTCTTT,-,TRBV7-9,-,TRBJ1-1
CASSSAWGEGGYTF,TGTGCCAGCAGCTCTGCATGGGGGGAAGGCGGCTACACCTTC,-,TRBV7-9,-,TRBJ1-2
CSVEERKQALNYGYTF,TGCAGCGTTGAAGAGAGGAAACAGGCTCTTAACTATGGCTACACCTTC,-,TRBV29-1,few,TRBJ1-2
CSGGQGDGGYTF,TGCAGCGGGGGACAGGGGGATGGCGGCTACACCTTC,TRBD1,TRBV29-1,-,TRBJ1-2
CASSPNLPGSSYNEQFF,TGTGCCAGCAGCCCCAACCTTCCCGGTAGCTCCTACAATGAGCAGTTCTTC,-,TRBV2,-,TRBJ2-1
CAWSVSYEGSPLHF,TGTGCCTGGAGTGTAAGCTATGAAGGATCACCCCTCCACTTT,-,TRBV30,few,TRBJ1-6
CASSTGGGEQYF,TGTGCCAGCAGTACAGGGGGCGGCGAGCAGTACTTC,TRBD1,TRBV6-5,once,TRBJ2-7
CSVSGTGDYGYTF,TGCAGCGTCTCCGGGACAGGGGACTATGGCTACACCTTC,TRBD1,TRBV29-1,-,TRBJ1-2